One T cell receptor (beta chain) is described in this entry. Antigen specificity is unknown. The germline V and J ends were trimmed by 5 bases and 2 bases, with 10 bases remaining between them. Germline assignment: CDR1 SQVTM and CDR2 ANQGSEA. This CDR3 has 13 residues. The sample comes from a study of T cell responses to AZD1222 COVID-19 vaccine. Study conclusions and caveats: Females made up more of the donors, who were largely white British, and clonal diversity may have come out too low.

Repertoires were generated with immunoSEQ multiplex PCR, while TCRdb's copy carries only in-frame clones and drops some. The table includes 90,000 or so clones, around nine tenths detected once. This receptor was identified in an adult who received the AZD1222 COVID-19 vaccine. Sequences were derived from peripheral blood, sampled 28 days after the second AZD1222 dose. This chain uses TRBV29-1 with TRBJ2-1; D call uncertain. The CDR3 nucleotides read TGCAGCGTTAGGCTTGCAACCTACAATGAGCAGTTCTTC. Its translation: CSVRLATYNEQFF.